A selection of T cell receptor beta chains follows, all from one sample in a study of identical twins. TCRdb called the 5' RACE reads again in MiXCR, with one record for every CDR3 protein. The top ten hold 3.5% to 4% of the sample, which has roughly 240,000 distinct CDR3 sequences, 5.5% to 8% seen once. These data were also reused for a study on yellow fever vaccine responses in identical twins.

The source material was memory (CD45RO+) T cells sorted from blood. The source is a young woman in good health. CDR3s include the opening cysteine and the closing phenylalanine or tryptophan. The D gene is left open where the match is weak. Not all rows give a size; the values are once, few, many and, for expanded clones, a class.

J gene,V gene,D gene,clone size,CDR3 DNA,CDR3 protein
TRBJ2-7,TRBV28,NA,NA,TGTGCCAGCAGCCCACTTGTTGGGAAGGGATCCTACGAGCAGTACTTC,CASSPLVGKGSYEQYF
TRBJ1-2,TRBV11-2,NA,NA,TGTGCCAGCAGCGCAGACAGAGGGTATGGCTACACCTTC,CASSADRGYGYTF
TRBJ2-6,TRBV18,TRBD2,few,TGTGCCAGCTCACCGACCCCAGCGGGACCTGGGGCCAACGTCCTGACTTTC,CASSPTPAGPGANVLTF
TRBJ1-4,TRBV12-3/TRBV12-4,NA,many,TGTGCCAGCAGTTTCACGGGTGAAAAACTGTTTTTT,CASSFTGEKLFF
TRBJ2-7,TRBV7-2,TRBD2,NA,TGTGCCAGCAGCAAAAGCGGCGGGAGGTTTGAGCAGTACTTC,CASSKSGGRFEQYF
TRBJ1-1,TRBV5-1,TRBD1,many,TGCGCCAGCAGCTCCTGGGACAGGGGTACTGAAGCTTTCTTT,CASSSWDRGTEAFF
TRBJ2-2,TRBV7-9,NA,many,TGTGCCAGCAGCTCAGGCATTGTGAACACCGGGGAGCTGTTTTTT,CASSSGIVNTGELFF
TRBJ2-1,TRBV12-3/TRBV12-4,NA,many,TGTGCCAGTAGTTTAGCGAGAAGCTCCTACAATGAGCAGTTCTTC,CASSLARSSYNEQFF
TRBJ2-3,TRBV19,NA,NA,TGTGCCAGTAGCGGGGATTTTACGCAGTATTTT,CASSGDFTQYF
TRBJ2-1,TRBV6-5,NA,once,TGTCCCAGCAGTTACATAAGCGGAGCTCTTTACAATGAGCAGTTCTTC,CPSSYISGALYNEQFF
TRBJ2-3,TRBV4-2,TRBD2,few,TGTGCCAGCAGCCCGTGGACTAGCGGGGGGCTCACAGATACGCAGTATTTT,CASSPWTSGGLTDTQYF
TRBJ2-5,TRBV15,TRBD2,NA,TGTGCCACCAGCAGACCCCAACTAGCGGGGATCGGGGAGACCCAGTACTTC,CATSRPQLAGIGETQYF